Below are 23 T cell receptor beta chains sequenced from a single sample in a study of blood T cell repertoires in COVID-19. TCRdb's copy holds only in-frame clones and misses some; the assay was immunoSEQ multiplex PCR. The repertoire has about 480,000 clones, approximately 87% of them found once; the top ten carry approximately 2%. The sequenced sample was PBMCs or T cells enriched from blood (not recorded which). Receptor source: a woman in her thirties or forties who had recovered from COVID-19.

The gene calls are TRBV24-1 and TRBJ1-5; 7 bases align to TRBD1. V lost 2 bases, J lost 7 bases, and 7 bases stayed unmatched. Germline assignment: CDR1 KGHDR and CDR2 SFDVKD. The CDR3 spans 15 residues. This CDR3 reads CATSDSRQGRQPQHF. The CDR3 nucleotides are TGTGCCACCAGTGATTCGAGACAGGGTAGGCAGCCCCAGCATTTT.

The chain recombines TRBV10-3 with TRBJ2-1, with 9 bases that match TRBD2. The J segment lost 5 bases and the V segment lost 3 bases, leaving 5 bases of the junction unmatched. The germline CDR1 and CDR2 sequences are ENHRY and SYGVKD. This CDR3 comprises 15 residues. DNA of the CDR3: TGTGCCATCAGTGATAGGGCTAGCGGGGACAATGAGCAGTTCTTC. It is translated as CAISDRASGDNEQFF.

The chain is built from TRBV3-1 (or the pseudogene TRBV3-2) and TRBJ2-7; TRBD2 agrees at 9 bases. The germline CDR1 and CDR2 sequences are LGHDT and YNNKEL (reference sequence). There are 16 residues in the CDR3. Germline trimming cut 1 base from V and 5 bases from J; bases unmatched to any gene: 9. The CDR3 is CASSQGMAGGPNEQYF. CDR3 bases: TGTGCCAGCAGCCAAGGGATGGCGGGAGGGCCCAACGAGCAGTACTTC.

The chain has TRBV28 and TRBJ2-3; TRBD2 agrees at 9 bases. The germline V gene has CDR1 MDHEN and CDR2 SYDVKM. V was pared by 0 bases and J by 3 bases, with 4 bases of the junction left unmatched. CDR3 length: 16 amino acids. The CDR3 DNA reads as TGTGCCAGCAGTTTATGGCTAGCGGGAAGGACAGATACGCAGTATTTT. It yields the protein CASSLWLAGRTDTQYF.

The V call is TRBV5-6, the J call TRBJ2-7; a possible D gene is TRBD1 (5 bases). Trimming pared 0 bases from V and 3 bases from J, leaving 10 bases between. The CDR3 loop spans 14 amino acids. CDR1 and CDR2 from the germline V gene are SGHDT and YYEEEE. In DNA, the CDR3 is TGTGCCAGCAGCTTGGGGCAGGGTGACTACGAGCAGTACTTC. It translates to CASSLGQGDYEQYF.

CDR3 region: CASSLVGTASGNTIYF. In DNA form, the CDR3 reads TGTGCCAGCAGCTTAGTAGGGACAGCCTCTGGAAACACCATATATTTT. The chain combines TRBV7-2 with TRBJ1-3; TRBD1 agrees at 7 bases. The CDR3 has 16 amino acids. In germline, CDR1 is SGHTA, CDR2 FQGNSA. With V trimmed by 1 base and J by 0 bases, 3 bases remained unmatched.

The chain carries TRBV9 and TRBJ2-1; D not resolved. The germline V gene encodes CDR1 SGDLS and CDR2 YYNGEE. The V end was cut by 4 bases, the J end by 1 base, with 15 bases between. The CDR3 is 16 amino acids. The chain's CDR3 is CASSRDSFPSYNEQFF. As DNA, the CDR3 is TGTGCCAGCAGCCGAGACTCCTTCCCTTCCTACAATGAGCAGTTCTTC.

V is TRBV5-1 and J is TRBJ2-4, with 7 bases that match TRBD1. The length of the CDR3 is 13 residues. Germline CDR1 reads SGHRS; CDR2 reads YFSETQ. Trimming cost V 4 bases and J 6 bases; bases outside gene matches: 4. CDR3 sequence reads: CASSPRDRNIQYF. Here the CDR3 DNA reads TGCGCCAGCAGCCCCCGGGACAGAAACATTCAGTACTTC.

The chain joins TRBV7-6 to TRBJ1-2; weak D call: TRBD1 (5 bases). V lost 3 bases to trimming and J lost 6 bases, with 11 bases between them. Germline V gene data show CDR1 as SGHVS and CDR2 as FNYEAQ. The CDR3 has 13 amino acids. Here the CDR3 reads CASSLGQPDGYTF. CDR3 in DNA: TGTGCCAGCAGCTTGGGGCAACCAGATGGCTACACCTTC.

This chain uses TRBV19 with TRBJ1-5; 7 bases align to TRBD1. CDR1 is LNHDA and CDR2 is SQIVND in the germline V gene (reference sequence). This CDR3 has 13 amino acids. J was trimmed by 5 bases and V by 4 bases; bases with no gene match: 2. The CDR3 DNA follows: TGTGCCAGTAGTAAAGGGGGCGATCAGCCCCAGCATTTT. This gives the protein CASSKGGDQPQHF.

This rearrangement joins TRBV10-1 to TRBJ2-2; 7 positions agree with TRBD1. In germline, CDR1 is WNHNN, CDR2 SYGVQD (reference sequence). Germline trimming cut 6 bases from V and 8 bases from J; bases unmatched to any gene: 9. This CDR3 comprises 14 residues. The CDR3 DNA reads TGCGCCAGCAGCGCTGACAGGGTAGGAGGGGAGCTGTTTTTT. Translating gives CASSADRVGGELFF.

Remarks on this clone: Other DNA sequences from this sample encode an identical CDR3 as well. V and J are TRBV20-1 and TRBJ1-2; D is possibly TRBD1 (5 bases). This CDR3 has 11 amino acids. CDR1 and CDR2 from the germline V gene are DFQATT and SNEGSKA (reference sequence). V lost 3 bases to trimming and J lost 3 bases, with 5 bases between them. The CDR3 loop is CSARTDYGYTF. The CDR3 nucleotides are TGCAGTGCTAGGACAGACTATGGCTACACCTTC.

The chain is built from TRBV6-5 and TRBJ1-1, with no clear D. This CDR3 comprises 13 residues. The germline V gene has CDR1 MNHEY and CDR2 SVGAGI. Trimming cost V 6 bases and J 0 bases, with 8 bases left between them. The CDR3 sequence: CASRNLVNTEAFF. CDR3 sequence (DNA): TGTGCCAGCAGAAACCTAGTGAACACTGAAGCTTTCTTT.

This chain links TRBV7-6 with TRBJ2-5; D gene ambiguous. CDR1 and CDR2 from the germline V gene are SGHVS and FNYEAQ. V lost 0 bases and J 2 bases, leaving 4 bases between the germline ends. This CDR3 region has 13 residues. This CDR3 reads CASSLAQQETQYF. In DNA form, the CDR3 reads TGTGCCAGCAGCTTAGCACAACAAGAGACCCAGTACTTC.

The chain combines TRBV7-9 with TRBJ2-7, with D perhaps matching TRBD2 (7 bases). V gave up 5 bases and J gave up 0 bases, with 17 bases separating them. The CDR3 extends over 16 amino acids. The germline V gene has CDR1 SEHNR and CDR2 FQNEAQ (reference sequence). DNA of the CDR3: TGTGCCAGCAGCCCCGAGGGAGGGGGGGACTCCTACGAGCAGTACTTC. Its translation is CASSPEGGGDSYEQYF.

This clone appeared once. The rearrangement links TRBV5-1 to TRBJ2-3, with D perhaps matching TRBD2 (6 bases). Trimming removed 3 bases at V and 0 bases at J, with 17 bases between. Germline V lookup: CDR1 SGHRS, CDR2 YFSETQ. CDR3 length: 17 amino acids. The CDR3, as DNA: TGCGCCAGCAGCTCGGACCTCCGGGACTTCAGCACAGATACGCAGTATTTT. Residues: CASSSDLRDFSTDTQYF.

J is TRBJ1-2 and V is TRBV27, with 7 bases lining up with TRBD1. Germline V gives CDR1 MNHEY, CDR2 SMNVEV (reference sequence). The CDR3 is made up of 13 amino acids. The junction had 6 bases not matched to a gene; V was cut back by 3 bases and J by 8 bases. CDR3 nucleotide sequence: TGTGCCAGCAGTTTCGACAGGGTTGTGGGCTACACCTTC. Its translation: CASSFDRVVGYTF.

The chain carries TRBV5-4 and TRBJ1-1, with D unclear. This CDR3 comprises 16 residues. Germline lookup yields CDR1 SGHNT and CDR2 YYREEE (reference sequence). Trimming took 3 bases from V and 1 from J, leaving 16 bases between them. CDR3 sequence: CASSSAALEGNTEAFF. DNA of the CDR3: TGTGCCAGCAGCTCCGCTGCACTGGAGGGGAACACTGAAGCTTTCTTT. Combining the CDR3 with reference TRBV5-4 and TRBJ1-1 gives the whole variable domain ETGVTQSPTHLIKTRGQQVTLRCSSQSGHNTVSWYQQALGQGPQFIFQYYREEENGRGNFPPRFSGLQFPNYSSELNVNALELDDSALYLCASSSAALEGNTEAFFGQGTRLTVV.

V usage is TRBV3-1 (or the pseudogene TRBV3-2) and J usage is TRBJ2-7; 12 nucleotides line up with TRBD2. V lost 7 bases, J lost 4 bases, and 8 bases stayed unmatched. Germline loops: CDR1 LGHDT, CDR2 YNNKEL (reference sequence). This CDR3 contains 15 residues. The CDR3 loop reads CASTQTSGSKYEQYF. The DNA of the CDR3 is TGTGCCAGCACCCAGACTAGCGGGAGTAAGTACGAGCAGTACTTC.

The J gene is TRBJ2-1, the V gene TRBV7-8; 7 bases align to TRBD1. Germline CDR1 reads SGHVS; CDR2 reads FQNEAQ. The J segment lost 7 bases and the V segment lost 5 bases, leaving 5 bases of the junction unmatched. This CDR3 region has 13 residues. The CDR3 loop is CASSTQGRNEQFF. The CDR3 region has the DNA TGTGCCAGCAGCACACAGGGGCGGAATGAGCAGTTCTTC.

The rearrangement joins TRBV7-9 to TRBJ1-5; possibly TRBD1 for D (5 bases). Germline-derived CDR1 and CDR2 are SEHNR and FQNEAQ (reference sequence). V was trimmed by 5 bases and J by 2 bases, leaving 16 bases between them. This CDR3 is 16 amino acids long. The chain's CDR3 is CASSEVRGDGNQPQHF. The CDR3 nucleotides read TGTGCCAGCAGCGAGGTCCGGGGGGATGGCAATCAGCCCCAGCATTTT.

The CDR3 sequence is CASSFRGTANEKLFF. The CDR3 nucleotides read TGTGCCAGCAGTTTTAGGGGAACGGCTAATGAAAAACTGTTTTTT. The chain links TRBV28 to TRBJ1-4; TRBD1 might be the D (5 bases). Germline V gene lookup returns CDR1 MDHEN and CDR2 SYDVKM. V lost 3 bases and J 3 bases, leaving 11 bases between the germline ends. This CDR3 is built from 15 residues.

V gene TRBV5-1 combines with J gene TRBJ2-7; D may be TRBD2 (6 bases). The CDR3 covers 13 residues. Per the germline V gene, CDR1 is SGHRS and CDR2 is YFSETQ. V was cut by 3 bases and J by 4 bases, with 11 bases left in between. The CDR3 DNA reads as TGCGCCAGCAGCTACCACGGAGGGTACGAGCAGTACTTC. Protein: CASSYHGGYEQYF. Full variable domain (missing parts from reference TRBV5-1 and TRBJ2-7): KAGVTQTPRYLIKTRGQQVTLSCSPISGHRSVSWYQQTPGQGLQFLFEYFSETQRNKGNFPGRFSGRQFSNSRSEMNVSTLELGDSALYLCASSYHGGYEQYFGPGTRLTVT.